The 10 T cell receptor beta chains given below trace back to one sample, sequenced in a study of cytomegalovirus exposure and HLA in healthy donors. 60 Vbeta and 13 Jbeta primers were used in PCR. Produced via immunoSEQ multiplex PCR; TCRdb's table is partial and in-frame only. Of about 62,000 clones detected, more than 70% appear once; the ten largest clones hold 9.7%. What was sequenced was PBMCs. These receptors came from a man in his forties in good health and CMV-seronegative.

V and J are TRBV2 and TRBJ2-2; 8 positions match TRBD2. Germline loops: CDR1 SNHLY, CDR2 FYNNEI. CDR3 size: 15 residues. V lost 6 bases, J lost 2 bases, and 5 bases stayed unmatched. CDR3 DNA sequence: TGTGCCAGCAGAACCGGGACTAGTAACACCGGGGAGCTGTTTTTT. Its protein is CASRTGTSNTGELFF.

This chain connects TRBV10-2 to TRBJ2-5; 14 positions match TRBD2. This CDR3 has 18 residues. The germline V gene has CDR1 WSHSY and CDR2 SAAADI. The V and J ends lost 5 bases and 5 bases, in that order; junction bases with no gene match: 13. The CDR3 sequence: CASSKRWGLAGVSETQYF. In DNA, the CDR3 is TGCGCCAGCAGTAAACGGTGGGGACTAGCGGGAGTAAGTGAGACCCAGTACTTC.

The chain employs TRBV7-8 and TRBJ2-7; 9 bases are a match to TRBD1. CDR1 and CDR2 from the germline V gene are SGHVS and FQNEAQ. This CDR3 spans 16 amino acids. V gave up 5 bases and J gave up 4 bases; unmatched junction bases: 12. This CDR3 reads CASSGPEQGAGYEQYF. The CDR3 DNA is TGTGCCAGCAGCGGCCCTGAACAGGGGGCCGGTTACGAGCAGTACTTC.

The rearrangement joins TRBV5-4 to TRBJ2-7, with 11 bases that match TRBD2. After removal of 4 bases from V and 0 bases from J, the junction contained 3 bases not matched to a gene. Germline lookup yields CDR1 SGHNT and CDR2 YYREEE (reference sequence). The CDR3 has 15 amino acids. CDR3 coding DNA: TGTGCCAGCAGCCCCACTAGCGGGAGCTCCTACGAGCAGTACTTC. Protein sequence: CASSPTSGSSYEQYF.

The chain carries TRBV28 and TRBJ2-5, with a possible D match to TRBD2 (5 bases). The V and J ends lost 4 bases and 9 bases respectively, with 9 bases between them. This CDR3 has 11 amino acids. Germline V gene data show CDR1 as MDHEN and CDR2 as SYDVKM. CDR3 residues: CASSSLGAQYF. DNA of the CDR3: TGTGCCAGCAGTTCTCTCGGGGCCCAGTACTTC.

The DNA of the CDR3 is TGTGCCAGCAGTCGACCGGGACAGGGCGACTACGAGCAGTACTTC. Translated: CASSRPGQGDYEQYF. The genes are TRBV2 and TRBJ2-7, with TRBD1 identical over 9 bases. CDR1 and CDR2 from the germline V gene are SNHLY and FYNNEI. V lost 5 bases to trimming and J lost 3 bases; unmatched junction nucleotides: 8. The CDR3 is 15 amino acids.

V gene TRBV5-1 combines with J gene TRBJ2-2, with 12 positions matching TRBD1. V lost 3 bases and J lost 7; bases outside the gene matches: 10. The CDR3 has 17 amino acids. Germline CDR1 SGHRS, CDR2 YFSETQ. This CDR3 is CASSSQPGQGANGELFF. CDR3 nucleotides: TGCGCCAGCAGCTCGCAACCGGGACAGGGGGCGAACGGGGAGCTGTTTTTT.

The CDR3 loop is CASSLVGSEQYF. As DNA, the CDR3 is TGTGCCAGCAGCTTAGTGGGGAGCGAGCAGTACTTC. The V call is TRBV7-9, the J call TRBJ2-5; weak D call: TRBD2 (5 bases). With the DNA end fitting TRBJ2-7 better, the J assignment may be wrong. CDR1 is SEHNR, CDR2 FQNEAQ, per germline (reference sequence). The CDR3 spans 12 residues.

This clone has only one observation. The chain employs TRBV28 and TRBJ2-5; D might be TRBD2 (6 bases). V was pared by 4 bases and J by 4 bases, with 13 bases between. The CDR3 runs to 14 residues. The germline gives CDR1 MDHEN, CDR2 SYDVKM. CDR3 sequence reads: CASSSGGFGETQYF. In nucleotides, the CDR3 is TGTGCCAGCAGTTCCGGGGGATTTGGAGAGACCCAGTACTTC.

The rearrangement links TRBV11-2 to TRBJ2-7; 13 positions agree with TRBD2. Germline assignment: CDR1 SGHAT and CDR2 FQNNGV. This CDR3 is 14 amino acids long. With V trimmed by 4 bases and J by 10 bases, 7 bases remained unmatched. The CDR3 DNA is TGTGCCAGCAGCTCCGGACTAGCGGGAGCTAAACAGTACTTC. Translation gives CASSSGLAGAKQYF.